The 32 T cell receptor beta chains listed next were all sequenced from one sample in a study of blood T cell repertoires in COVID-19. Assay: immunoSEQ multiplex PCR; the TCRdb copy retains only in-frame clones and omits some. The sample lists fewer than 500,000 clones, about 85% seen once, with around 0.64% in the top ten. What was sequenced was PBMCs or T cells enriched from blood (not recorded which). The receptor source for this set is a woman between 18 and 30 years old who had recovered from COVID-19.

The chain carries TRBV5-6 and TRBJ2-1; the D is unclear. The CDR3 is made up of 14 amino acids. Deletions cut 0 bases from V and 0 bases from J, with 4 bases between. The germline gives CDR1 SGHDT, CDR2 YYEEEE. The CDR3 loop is CASSLAGSYNEQFF. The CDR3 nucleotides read TGTGCCAGCAGCTTGGCCGGCTCCTACAATGAGCAGTTCTTC.

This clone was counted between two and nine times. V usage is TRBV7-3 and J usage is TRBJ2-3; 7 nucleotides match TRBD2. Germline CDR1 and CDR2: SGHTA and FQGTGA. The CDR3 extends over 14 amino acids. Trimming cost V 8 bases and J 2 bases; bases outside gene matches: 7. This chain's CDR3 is CASAPRGDTDTQYF. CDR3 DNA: TGTGCCAGCGCCCCCCGGGGGGACACAGATACGCAGTATTTT.

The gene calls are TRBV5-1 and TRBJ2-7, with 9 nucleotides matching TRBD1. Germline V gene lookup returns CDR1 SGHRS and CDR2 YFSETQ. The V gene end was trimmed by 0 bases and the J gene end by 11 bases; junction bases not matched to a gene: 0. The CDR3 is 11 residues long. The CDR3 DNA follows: TGCGCCAGCAGCTTGGGGACAGGGGAGTACTTC. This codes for CASSLGTGEYF.

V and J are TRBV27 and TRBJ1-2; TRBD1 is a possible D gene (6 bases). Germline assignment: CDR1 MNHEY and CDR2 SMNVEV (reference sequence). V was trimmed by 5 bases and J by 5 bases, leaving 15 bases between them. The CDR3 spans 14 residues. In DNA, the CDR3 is TGTGCCAGCAGTCCAGGGACACCCATTTATGGCTACACCTTC. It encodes CASSPGTPIYGYTF.

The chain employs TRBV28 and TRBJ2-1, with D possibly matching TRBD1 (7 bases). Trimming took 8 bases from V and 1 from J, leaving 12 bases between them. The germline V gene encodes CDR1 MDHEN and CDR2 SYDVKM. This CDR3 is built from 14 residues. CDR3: CASGGTESYNEQFF. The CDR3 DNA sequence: TGTGCCAGCGGAGGGACAGAGTCCTACAATGAGCAGTTCTTC. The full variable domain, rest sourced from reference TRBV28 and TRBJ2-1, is DVKVTQSSRYLVKRTGEKVFLECVQDMDHENMFWYRQDPGLGLRLIYFSYDVKMKEKGDIPEGYSVSREKKERFSLILESASTNQTSMYLCASGGTESYNEQFFGPGTRLTVL.

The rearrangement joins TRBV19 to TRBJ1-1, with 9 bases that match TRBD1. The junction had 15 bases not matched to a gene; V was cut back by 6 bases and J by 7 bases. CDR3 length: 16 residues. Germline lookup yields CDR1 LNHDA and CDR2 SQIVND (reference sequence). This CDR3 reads CASSEGDREIIGEAFF. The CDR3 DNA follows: TGTGCCAGTAGCGAGGGGGACAGGGAAATAATTGGTGAAGCTTTCTTT.

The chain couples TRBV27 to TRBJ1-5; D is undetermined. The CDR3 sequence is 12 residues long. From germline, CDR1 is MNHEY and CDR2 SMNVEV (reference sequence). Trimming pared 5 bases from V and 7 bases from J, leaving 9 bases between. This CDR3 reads CASSKGGQPQHF. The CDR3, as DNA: TGTGCCAGCAGTAAAGGAGGGCAGCCCCAGCATTTT.

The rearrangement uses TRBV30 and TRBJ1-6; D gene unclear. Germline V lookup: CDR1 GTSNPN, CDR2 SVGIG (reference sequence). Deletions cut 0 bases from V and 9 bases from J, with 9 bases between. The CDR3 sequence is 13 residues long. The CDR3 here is CAWSVFPLSPLHF. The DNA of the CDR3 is TGTGCCTGGAGTGTATTCCCCCTTTCACCCCTCCACTTT. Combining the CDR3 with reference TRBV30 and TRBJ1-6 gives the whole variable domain SQTIHQWPATLVQPVGSPLSLECTVEGTSNPNLYWYRQAAGRGLQLLFYSVGIGQISSEVPQNLSASRPQDRQFILSSKKLLLSDSGFYLCAWSVFPLSPLHFGNGTRLTVT.

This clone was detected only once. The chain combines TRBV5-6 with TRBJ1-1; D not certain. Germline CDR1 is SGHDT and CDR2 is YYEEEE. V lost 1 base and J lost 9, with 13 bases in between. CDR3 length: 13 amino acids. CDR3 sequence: CASSLWSRQQAFF. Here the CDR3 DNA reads TGTGCCAGCAGCTTGTGGAGTCGGCAGCAAGCTTTCTTT.

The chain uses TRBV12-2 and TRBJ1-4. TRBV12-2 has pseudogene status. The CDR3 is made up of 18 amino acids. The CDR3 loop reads CASRLFHVFFSGSEKLFF. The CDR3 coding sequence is TGTGCAAGTCGCCTTTTCCACGTCTTTTTCTCGGGGTCCGAAAAACTGTTTTTT.

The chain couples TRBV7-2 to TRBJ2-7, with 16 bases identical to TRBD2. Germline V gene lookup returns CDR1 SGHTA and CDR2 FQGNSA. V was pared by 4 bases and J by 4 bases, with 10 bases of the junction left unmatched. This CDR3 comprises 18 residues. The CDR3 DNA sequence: TGTGCCAGCAGCTCGATCGGGACTAGCGGGGGGGCCTCTTACGAGCAGTACTTC. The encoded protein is CASSSIGTSGGASYEQYF.

CDR3 bases: TGTGCCAGCAGCTACCAAAATTTCGGGGGAAACACCATATATTTT. This encodes CASSYQNFGGNTIYF. The chain uses TRBV5-6 and TRBJ1-3; D gene uncertain. CDR1 is SGHDT and CDR2 is YYEEEE in the germline V gene. The CDR3 contains 15 residues. V lost 3 bases and J lost 4, with 14 bases in between.

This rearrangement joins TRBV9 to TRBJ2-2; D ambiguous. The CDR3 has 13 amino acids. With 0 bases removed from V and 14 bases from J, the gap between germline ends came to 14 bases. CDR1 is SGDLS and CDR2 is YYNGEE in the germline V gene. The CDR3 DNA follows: TGTGCCAGCAGCGTAGACGGTACGAGTTTACTGTTTTTT. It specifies CASSVDGTSLLFF.

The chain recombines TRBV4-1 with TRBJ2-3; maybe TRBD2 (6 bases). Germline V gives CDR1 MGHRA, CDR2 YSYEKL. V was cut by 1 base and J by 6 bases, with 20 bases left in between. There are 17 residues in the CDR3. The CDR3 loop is CASSQVGGLHTSDTQYF. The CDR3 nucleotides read TGCGCCAGCAGCCAAGTTGGGGGACTGCATACCTCTGATACGCAGTATTTT.

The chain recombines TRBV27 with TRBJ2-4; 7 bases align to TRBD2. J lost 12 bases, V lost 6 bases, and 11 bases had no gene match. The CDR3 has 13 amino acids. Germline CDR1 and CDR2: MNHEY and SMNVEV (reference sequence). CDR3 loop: CASSYGEGRSQYF. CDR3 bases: TGTGCCAGCAGCTATGGGGAGGGGAGATCTCAGTACTTC.

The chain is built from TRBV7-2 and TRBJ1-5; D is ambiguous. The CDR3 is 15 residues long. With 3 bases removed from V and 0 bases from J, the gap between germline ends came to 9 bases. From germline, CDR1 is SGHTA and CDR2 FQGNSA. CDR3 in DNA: TGTGCCAGCAGCTTGCAGACGGGTAGCAATCAGCCCCAGCATTTT. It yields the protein CASSLQTGSNQPQHF.

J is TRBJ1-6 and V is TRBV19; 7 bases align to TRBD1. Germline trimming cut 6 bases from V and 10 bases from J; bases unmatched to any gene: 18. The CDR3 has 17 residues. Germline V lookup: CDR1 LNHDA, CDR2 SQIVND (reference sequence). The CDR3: CASRILSGQAPSSPLHF. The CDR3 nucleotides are TGTGCCAGTAGGATCCTATCTGGACAGGCTCCCTCCTCACCCCTCCACTTT.

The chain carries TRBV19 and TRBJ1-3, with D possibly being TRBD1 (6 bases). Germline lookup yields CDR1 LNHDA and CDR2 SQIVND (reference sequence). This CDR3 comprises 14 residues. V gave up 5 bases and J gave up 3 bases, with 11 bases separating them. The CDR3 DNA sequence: TGTGCCAGTAGTCCTGGACAGAATGGAAACACCATATATTTT. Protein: CASSPGQNGNTIYF.

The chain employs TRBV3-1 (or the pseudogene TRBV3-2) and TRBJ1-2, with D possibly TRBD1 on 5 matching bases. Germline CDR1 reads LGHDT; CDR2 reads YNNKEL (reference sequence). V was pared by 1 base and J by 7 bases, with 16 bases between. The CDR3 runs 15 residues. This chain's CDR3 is CASSQGHGGFSGYTF. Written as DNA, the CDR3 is TGTGCCAGCAGCCAAGGCCACGGGGGTTTCTCTGGCTACACCTTC.

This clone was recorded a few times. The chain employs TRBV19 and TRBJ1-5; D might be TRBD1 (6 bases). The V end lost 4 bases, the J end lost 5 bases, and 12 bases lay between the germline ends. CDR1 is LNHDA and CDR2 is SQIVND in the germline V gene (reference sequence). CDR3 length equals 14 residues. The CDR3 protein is CASSRTGSDQPQHF. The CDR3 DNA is TGTGCCAGTAGTAGAACAGGGAGCGATCAGCCCCAGCATTTT.

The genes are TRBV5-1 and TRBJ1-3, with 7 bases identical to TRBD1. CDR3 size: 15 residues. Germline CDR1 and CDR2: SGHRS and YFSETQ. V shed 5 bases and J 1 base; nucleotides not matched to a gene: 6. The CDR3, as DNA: TGCGCCAGCAGTTCCACAGGGGCTTCTGGAAACACCATATATTTT. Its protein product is CASSSTGASGNTIYF.

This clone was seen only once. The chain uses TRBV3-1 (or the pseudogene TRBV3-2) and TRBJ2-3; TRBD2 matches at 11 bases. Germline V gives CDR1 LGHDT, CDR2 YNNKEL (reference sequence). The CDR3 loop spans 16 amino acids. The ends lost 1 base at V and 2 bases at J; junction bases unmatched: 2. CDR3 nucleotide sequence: TGTGCCAGCAGCCAAGTAGCGGGGGGGAACACAGATACGCAGTATTTT. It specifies CASSQVAGGNTDTQYF.

DNA of the CDR3: TGTGCCAGCAGCTTAGGAGGCAGACGTAACACTGAAGCTTTCTTT. Translated, it gives CASSLGGRRNTEAFF. This chain uses TRBV7-9 with TRBJ1-1, with D hard to call. The CDR3 contains 15 residues. Trimming shortened V by 1 base and J by 2 bases, and 11 bases separated the two germline ends. Per germline, CDR1 SEHNR and CDR2 FQNEAQ (reference sequence).

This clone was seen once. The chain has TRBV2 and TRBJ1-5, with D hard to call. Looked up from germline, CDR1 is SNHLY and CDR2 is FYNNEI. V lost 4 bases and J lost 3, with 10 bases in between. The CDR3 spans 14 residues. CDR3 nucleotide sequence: TGTGCCAGCAGTGCAGACTTATTCAATCAGCCCCAGCATTTT. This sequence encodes CASSADLFNQPQHF.

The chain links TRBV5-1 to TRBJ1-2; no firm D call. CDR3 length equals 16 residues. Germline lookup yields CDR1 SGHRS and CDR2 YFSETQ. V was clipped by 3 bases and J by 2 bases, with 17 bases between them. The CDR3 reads CASSSGREGVNYGYTF. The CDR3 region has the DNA TGCGCCAGCAGCTCGGGCCGGGAGGGTGTAAACTATGGCTACACCTTC.

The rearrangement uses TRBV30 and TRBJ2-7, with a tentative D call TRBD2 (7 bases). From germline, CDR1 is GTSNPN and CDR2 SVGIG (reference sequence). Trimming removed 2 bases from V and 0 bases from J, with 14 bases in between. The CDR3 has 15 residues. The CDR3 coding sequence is TGTGCCTGGAGTAGTCGGGGGGCCCTCTCCTACGAGCAGTACTTC. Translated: CAWSSRGALSYEQYF.

CDR3 sequence reads: CASSMLGTQYQETQYF. CDR3 nucleotides: TGTGCCAGTAGTATGTTGGGGACTCAGTACCAAGAGACCCAGTACTTC. The genes are TRBV19 and TRBJ2-5; D might be TRBD2 (6 bases). V lost 3 bases and J lost 0, with 14 bases in between. CDR3 length: 16 residues. CDR1 and CDR2 from the germline V gene are LNHDA and SQIVND (reference sequence).

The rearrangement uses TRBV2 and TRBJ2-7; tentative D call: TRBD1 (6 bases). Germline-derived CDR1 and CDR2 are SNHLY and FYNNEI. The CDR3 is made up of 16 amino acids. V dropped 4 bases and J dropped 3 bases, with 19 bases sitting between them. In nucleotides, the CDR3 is TGTGCCAGCAGTGGGAGAGGGCGACAGGCCCACTACGAGCAGTACTTC. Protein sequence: CASSGRGRQAHYEQYF.

The CDR3 loop reads CASSLQRERGVAGELFF. For the CDR3, the DNA is TGCGCCAGCAGCCTACAGCGGGAGCGGGGGGTAGCCGGGGAGCTGTTTTTT. The J gene is TRBJ2-2, the V gene TRBV5-1, with TRBD2 identical over 9 bases. The ends lost 4 bases at V and 6 bases at J; junction bases unmatched: 13. The CDR3 sequence is 17 residues long. The germline CDR1 and CDR2 sequences are SGHRS and YFSETQ.

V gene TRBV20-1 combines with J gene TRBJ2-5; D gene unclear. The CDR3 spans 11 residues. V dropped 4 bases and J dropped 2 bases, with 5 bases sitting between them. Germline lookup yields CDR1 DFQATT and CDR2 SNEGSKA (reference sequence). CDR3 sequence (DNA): TGCAGTGCTAACTCACAAGAGACCCAGTACTTC. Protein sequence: CSANSQETQYF.

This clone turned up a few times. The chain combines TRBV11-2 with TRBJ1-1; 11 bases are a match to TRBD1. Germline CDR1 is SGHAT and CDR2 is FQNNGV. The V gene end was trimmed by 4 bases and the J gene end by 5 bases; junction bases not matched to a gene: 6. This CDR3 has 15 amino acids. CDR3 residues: CASSSGTGGGTEAFF. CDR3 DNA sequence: TGTGCCAGCAGCTCTGGGACAGGGGGGGGTACTGAAGCTTTCTTT.

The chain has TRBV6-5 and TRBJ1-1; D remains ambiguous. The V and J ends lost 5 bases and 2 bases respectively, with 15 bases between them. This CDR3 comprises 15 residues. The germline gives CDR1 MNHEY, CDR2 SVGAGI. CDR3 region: CASSHPAGINTEAFF. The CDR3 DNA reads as TGTGCCAGCAGTCATCCCGCGGGGATTAACACTGAAGCTTTCTTT.